This T cell receptor (beta chain) derives from a study of T cell responses to AZD1222 COVID-19 vaccine. Study-wide points: Epitopes outside B.1.351 and B.1.1.7 mutated regions reportedly drew nearly half of spike TCRs. The number of AZD1222 recipients seropositive at baseline was only six. Vaccine-related CD4 TCRs covered spike, predominating at 160-218 and 743-854. Breadth and depth of Spike-specific TCRs rose after two AZD1222 doses.

TCRdb's table, derived via immunoSEQ multiplex PCR, lists solely in-frame clones and lacks some. The sample gives about 140,000 clones, over 65% of which show up once; approximately 4% is in the top ten. This clone appeared a single time. Its antigen is not identified. CDR1 is SGHVS, CDR2 FQNEAQ, per germline. This CDR3 has 17 amino acids. V trimming: 4 bases; J trimming: 2 bases; junction bases outside the gene matches: 11. This clonotype was obtained from an adult in good health. The J gene is TRBJ1-2, the V gene TRBV7-8; 9 bases fit TRBD1. The source material was peripheral blood, sampled on day 0 of AZD1222 vaccination. The CDR3 loop reads CASSSGQGRDWNYGYTF. CDR3 coding DNA: TGTGCCAGCAGCTCGGGACAGGGCAGGGACTGGAACTATGGCTACACCTTC.